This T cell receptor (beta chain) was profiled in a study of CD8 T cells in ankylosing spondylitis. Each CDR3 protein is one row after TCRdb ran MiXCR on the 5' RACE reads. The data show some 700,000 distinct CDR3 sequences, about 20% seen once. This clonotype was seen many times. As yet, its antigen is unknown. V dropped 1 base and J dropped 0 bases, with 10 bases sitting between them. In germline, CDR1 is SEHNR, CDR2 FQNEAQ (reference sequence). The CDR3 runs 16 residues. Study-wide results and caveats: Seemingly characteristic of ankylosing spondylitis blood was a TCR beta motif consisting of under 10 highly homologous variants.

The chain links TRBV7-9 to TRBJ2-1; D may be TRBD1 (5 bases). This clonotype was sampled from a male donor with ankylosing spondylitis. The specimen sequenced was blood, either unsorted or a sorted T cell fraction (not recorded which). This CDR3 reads CASSLEVQASYNEQFF. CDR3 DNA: TGTGCCAGCAGCTTAGAGGTACAGGCCTCCTACAATGAGCAGTTCTTC.